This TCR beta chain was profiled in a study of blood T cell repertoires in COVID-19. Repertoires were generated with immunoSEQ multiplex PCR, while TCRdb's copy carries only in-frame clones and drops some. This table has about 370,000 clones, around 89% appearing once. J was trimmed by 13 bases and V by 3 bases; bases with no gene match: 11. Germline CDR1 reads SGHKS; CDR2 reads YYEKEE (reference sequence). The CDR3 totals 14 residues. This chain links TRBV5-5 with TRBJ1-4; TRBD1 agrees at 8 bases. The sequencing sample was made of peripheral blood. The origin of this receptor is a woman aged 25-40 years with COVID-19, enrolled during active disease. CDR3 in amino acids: CASSYPQGQGALFF. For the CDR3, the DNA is TGTGCCAGCAGCTACCCCCAGGGGCAGGGGGCACTGTTTTTT.